Below are 31 T cell receptor beta chains sequenced from a single sample in a study of CD8 T cells in Susac syndrome. An input of roughly 0.5 to 1 ug of RNA was subjected to reverse transcription using random hexamers. TCRdb redid the calling of the immunoSEQ multiplex PCR reads with MiXCR, one entry per CDR3 protein. Among about 64,000 distinct CDR3 sequences, about 94% were seen once, and the ten largest hold around 0.6%. What was sequenced was CD8+ T cells from PBMCs. These receptors all come from a human donor with multiple sclerosis.

In this sample, this clonotype turned up a few times. The gene calls are TRBV28 and TRBJ2-7; possibly TRBD2 for D (7 bases). V was cut by 5 bases and J by 4 bases, with 12 bases left in between. The CDR3 is made up of 13 amino acids. Germline V CDR1 and CDR2: MDHEN, SYDVKM. The CDR3 reads CASSGGASYEQYF. The CDR3 DNA sequence: TGTGCCAGCAGTGGGGGGGCATCGTACGAGCAGTACTTC. The full variable domain, rest sourced from reference TRBV28 and TRBJ2-7, is DVKVTQSSRYLVKRTGEKVFLECVQDMDHENMFWYRQDPGLGLRLIYFSYDVKMKEKGDIPEGYSVSREKKERFSLILESASTNQTSMYLCASSGGASYEQYFGPGTRLTVT.

This clonotype was counted a single time. The chain joins TRBV15 to TRBJ2-7; D could derive from TRBD1 or TRBD2 (5 bases each). This CDR3 contains 14 residues. The germline gives CDR1 LNHNV, CDR2 YYDKDF (reference sequence). Trimming shortened V by 1 base and J by 3 bases, and 10 bases separated the two germline ends. CDR3 region: CATSRGRGDYEQYF. CDR3 bases: TGTGCCACCAGCAGAGGAAGGGGAGACTACGAGCAGTACTTC. Full variable domain (missing parts from reference TRBV15 and TRBJ2-7): DAMVIQNPRYQVTQFGKPVTLSCSQTLNHNVMYWYQQKSSQAPKLLFHYYDKDFNNEADTPDNFQSRRPNTSFCFLDIRSPGLGDTAMYLCATSRGRGDYEQYFGPGTRLTVT.

The rearrangement links TRBV19 to TRBJ2-7; 8 bases line up with TRBD1. Trimming took 7 bases from V and 2 from J; bases not matched to a gene: 4. Germline-derived CDR1 and CDR2 are LNHDA and SQIVND (reference sequence). There are 13 residues in the CDR3. CDR3 sequence (DNA): TGTGCCAGTACCGGACAGGGAACCTACGAGCAGTACTTC. Protein: CASTGQGTYEQYF.

The chain recombines TRBV12-3 or TRBV12-4 with TRBJ2-1; no firm D call. The germline V and J ends were trimmed by 2 bases and 3 bases, with 8 bases remaining between them. The CDR3 has 14 residues. The CDR3 region is CASSLQEHYNEQFF. CDR3 DNA: TGTGCCAGCAGTTTACAAGAGCACTACAATGAGCAGTTCTTC.

This chain connects TRBV4-1 to TRBJ2-3; 10 bases are a match to TRBD2. Germline V gene data show CDR1 as MGHRA and CDR2 as YSYEKL. V lost 4 bases, J lost 4 bases, and 5 bases stayed unmatched. The CDR3 covers 15 residues. The CDR3 spells CASSLLSGRPDTQYF. Written as DNA, the CDR3 is TGCGCCAGCAGCCTCCTTAGCGGGAGGCCAGATACGCAGTATTTT.

The chain carries TRBV6-6 and TRBJ2-7; TRBD1 matches at 8 bases. The CDR3 length is 15 residues. The ends lost 6 bases at V and 2 bases at J; junction bases unmatched: 9. The V gene's germline CDR1 is MNHNY and CDR2 SVGAGI (reference sequence). The CDR3 bases are TGTGCCAGCAGGCCCCCCAGGGGGCGCCCCTACGAGCAGTACTTC. Its translation is CASRPPRGRPYEQYF.

V usage is TRBV4-3 and J usage is TRBJ2-6; weak D call: TRBD1 (5 bases). Germline CDR1 is LGHNA and CDR2 is YSLEER. This CDR3 region has 16 residues. Trimming removed 0 bases from V and 0 bases from J, with 6 bases in between. The CDR3 DNA sequence: TGCGCCAGCAGCCAAGACGACAGCTCTGGGGCCAACGTCCTGACTTTC. Translation gives CASSQDDSSGANVLTF.

The V call is TRBV7-9, the J call TRBJ1-1, with D possibly matching TRBD1 (6 bases). The ends were cut back, 6 bases at V and 3 bases at J, with 14 bases in the middle. This CDR3 is 14 amino acids long. Germline assignment: CDR1 SEHNR and CDR2 FQNEAQ (reference sequence). The DNA for the CDR3 is TGTGCCAGCAGGGGGGGGGCAGCCCACACTGAAGCTTTCTTT. Translated, it gives CASRGGAAHTEAFF.

The chain uses TRBV15 and TRBJ2-7; D is ambiguous. Trimming left V 1 base short and J 1 base short, with 8 bases between. This CDR3 has 14 residues. In germline, CDR1 is LNHNV, CDR2 YYDKDF (reference sequence). In DNA form, the CDR3 reads TGTGCCACCAGCAGAGGGATCGGGTCCTACGAGCAGTACTTC. It is translated as CATSRGIGSYEQYF.

The chain is built from TRBV12-3 or TRBV12-4 and TRBJ2-7; D gene uncertain. The V end lost 4 bases, the J end lost 2 bases, and 12 bases lay between the germline ends. The CDR3 has 14 amino acids. Here the CDR3 reads CASSYYTRAYEQYF. The DNA of the CDR3 is TGTGCCAGCAGTTACTACACCAGAGCCTACGAGCAGTACTTC.

V gene TRBV2 combines with J gene TRBJ2-1; 7 bases fit TRBD1. The CDR3 is made up of 14 amino acids. Trimming at V came to 7 bases and at J to 3 bases, leaving 6 bases not matched to a gene. The germline V gene encodes CDR1 SNHLY and CDR2 FYNNEI. CDR3 in DNA: TGTGCCAGCAAGCCCGGGACAGACTACAATGAGCAGTTCTTC. Translating it yields CASKPGTDYNEQFF.

The rearrangement joins TRBV15 to TRBJ2-5; tentatively, D is TRBD1 or TRBD2 (5 bases each). Per germline, CDR1 LNHNV and CDR2 YYDKDF (reference sequence). Trimming took 0 bases from V and 7 from J, leaving 15 bases between them. CDR3 size: 15 residues. DNA of the CDR3: TGTGCCACCAGCAGAGACCGGGACCTAGGAGGGACCCAGTACTTC. As protein: CATSRDRDLGGTQYF.

The V gene is TRBV4-1, the J gene TRBJ2-7; 8 bases are a match to TRBD1. Germline V gives CDR1 MGHRA, CDR2 YSYEKL. V lost 4 bases, J lost 3 bases, and 11 bases stayed unmatched. The CDR3 is 16 amino acids. The CDR3 reads CASSLKSGTGHYEQYF. For the CDR3, the DNA is TGCGCCAGCAGCCTGAAGTCCGGGACAGGACACTACGAGCAGTACTTC.

This clonotype has only one observation. The V call is TRBV5-1, the J call TRBJ1-2, with a possible D match to TRBD1 (5 bases). Between the trimmed V and J ends, which lost 4 bases and 6 bases, there was a span of 19 bases. The germline V gene has CDR1 SGHRS and CDR2 YFSETQ. The CDR3 has 15 residues. The CDR3 reads CASSPLRGSLDGYTF. CDR3 DNA: TGCGCCAGCAGCCCTTTGCGGGGCAGCTTGGATGGCTACACCTTC.

The CDR3: CASSSPGLAGSNEQFF. CDR3 DNA sequence: TGTGCCAGCAGCTCGCCGGGCCTAGCGGGATCAAATGAGCAGTTCTTC. The gene calls are TRBV7-8 and TRBJ2-1, with TRBD2 matching 9 bases. Germline CDR1 reads SGHVS; CDR2 reads FQNEAQ. The CDR3 length is 16 residues. The V segment lost 4 bases and the J segment 7 bases; nucleotides outside the gene matches: 11.

This clonotype showed up just once. The J gene is TRBJ1-2, the V gene TRBV30; the D is unclear. V was shortened by 0 bases and J by 3 bases, with 8 bases between the two germline ends. Looked up from germline, CDR1 is GTSNPN and CDR2 is SVGIG (reference sequence). CDR3 length equals 13 residues. This chain's CDR3 is CAWSVAGHYGYTF. CDR3 DNA: TGTGCCTGGAGTGTAGCCGGCCACTATGGCTACACCTTC.

This clonotype was seen a handful of times. The chain has TRBV29-1 and TRBJ1-2; unclear D gene. Germline V gene data show CDR1 as SQVTM and CDR2 as ANQGSEA. This CDR3 has 12 residues. Trimming stripped 0 bases from V and 5 bases from J, with 7 bases between. In DNA, the CDR3 is TGCAGCGTTGAAGACGGTAATTATGGCTACACCTTC. Translated: CSVEDGNYGYTF.

The gene calls are TRBV19 and TRBJ1-1, with unresolved D. From germline, CDR1 is LNHDA and CDR2 SQIVND (reference sequence). Trimming removed 5 bases from V and 2 bases from J, with 3 bases in between. This CDR3 is built from 11 residues. For the CDR3, the DNA is TGTGCCAGTAGTGACAACACTGAAGCTTTCTTT. Amino acids: CASSDNTEAFF.

The count of this clonotype is one. The chain combines TRBV5-6 with TRBJ2-3, with TRBD2 matching 7 bases. Germline assignment: CDR1 SGHDT and CDR2 YYEEEE. After removal of 6 bases from V and 10 bases from J, the junction contained 8 bases not matched to a gene. The CDR3 extends over 12 amino acids. CDR3 DNA sequence: TGTGCCAGCACCTCGGGGGGTAGCGCGCAGTATTTT. Its translation: CASTSGGSAQYF.

The rearrangement joins TRBV7-9 to TRBJ2-3; 8 nucleotides align to TRBD2. With V trimmed by 6 bases and J by 1 base, 6 bases remained unmatched. The CDR3 consists of 15 residues. Germline-derived CDR1 and CDR2 are SEHNR and FQNEAQ (reference sequence). The CDR3 DNA sequence: TGTGCCAGCAGTCCGAGCGGGAGCGGCACAGATACGCAGTATTTT. It specifies CASSPSGSGTDTQYF.

In DNA form, the CDR3 reads TGTGCCAGCAGCTCCCCCCTGGCGGCCAAAAACATTCAGTACTTC. It translates to CASSSPLAAKNIQYF. V usage is TRBV7-9 and J usage is TRBJ2-4; D is undetermined. The germline CDR1 and CDR2 sequences are SEHNR and FQNEAQ (reference sequence). V lost 4 bases and J lost 1, with 11 bases in between. CDR3 length: 15 amino acids.

This chain joins TRBV6-5 and TRBJ2-2; TRBD1 agrees at 9 bases. Germline V gives CDR1 MNHEY, CDR2 SVGAGI. The CDR3 consists of 15 residues. The trim removed 6 bases at V and 5 bases at J, leaving 7 bases unmatched. CDR3 protein: CASSFGQGSTGELFF. The CDR3, as DNA: TGTGCCAGCAGCTTTGGACAGGGGAGTACCGGGGAGCTGTTTTTT.

V and J are TRBV29-1 and TRBJ2-1, with D possibly matching TRBD2 (6 bases). This CDR3 is built from 15 residues. The V end lost 3 bases, the J end lost 5 bases, and 17 bases lay between the germline ends. Germline-derived CDR1 and CDR2 are SQVTM and ANQGSEA. This CDR3 is CSVDPPLAQNNEQFF. CDR3 bases: TGCAGCGTTGACCCCCCCCTAGCGCAGAACAATGAGCAGTTCTTC.

The chain joins TRBV3-1 to TRBJ2-7; D is undetermined. The CDR3 runs 14 residues. The V end was cut by 1 base, the J end by 2 bases, with 9 bases between. The germline gives CDR1 LGHDT, CDR2 YNNKEL (reference sequence). The CDR3 spells CASSQVSGPYEQYF. The DNA of the CDR3 is TGTGCCAGCAGCCAAGTCTCTGGCCCCTACGAGCAGTACTTC.

The rearrangement links TRBV3-1 to TRBJ2-2; 11 bases agree with TRBD1. The CDR3 contains 14 residues. V was clipped by 8 bases and J by 6 bases; unmatched bases: 5. CDR1 is LGHDT, CDR2 YNNKEL, per germline (reference sequence). The CDR3 loop is CASAPGQGAGELFF. CDR3 nucleotide sequence: TGTGCCAGCGCACCGGGACAGGGGGCCGGGGAGCTGTTTTTT.

The V gene is TRBV7-6, the J gene TRBJ1-5; 7 positions match TRBD1. Trimming at V came to 6 bases and at J to 0 bases, leaving 5 bases not matched to a gene. Germline lookup yields CDR1 SGHVS and CDR2 FNYEAQ. The CDR3 has 15 residues. CDR3 nucleotide sequence: TGTGCCAGCAGACCCGGGACAGATAGCAATCAGCCCCAGCATTTT. Protein: CASRPGTDSNQPQHF.

This sequence joins TRBV5-4 and TRBJ2-5; 7 positions match TRBD2. The J segment lost 5 bases and the V segment lost 4 bases, leaving 11 bases of the junction unmatched. The CDR3 is made up of 15 amino acids. CDR1 is SGHNT, CDR2 YYREEE, per germline (reference sequence). DNA of the CDR3: TGTGCCAGCAGCGGCCGGGACTACCTCCGGGAGACCCAGTACTTC. This sequence encodes CASSGRDYLRETQYF.

This chain links TRBV9 with TRBJ2-7; 7 positions agree with TRBD2. From germline, CDR1 is SGDLS and CDR2 YYNGEE. The CDR3 totals 16 residues. With V trimmed by 0 bases and J by 1 base, 7 bases remained unmatched. CDR3 bases: TGTGCCAGCAGCGTAGAAGCGGAGCGGGATTCCTACGAGCAGTACTTC. It yields the protein CASSVEAERDSYEQYF.

This sequence joins TRBV28 and TRBJ2-5; tentative D call: TRBD1 (6 bases). This CDR3 is 16 amino acids long. Trimming left V 5 bases short and J 0 bases short, with 16 bases between. The V gene's germline CDR1 is MDHEN and CDR2 SYDVKM. This CDR3 reads CASSPLTQGYQETQYF. The CDR3 DNA is TGTGCCAGCAGTCCCTTAACCCAGGGGTACCAAGAGACCCAGTACTTC. The full variable domain, in which reference TRBV28 and TRBJ2-5 provide the parts outside the CDR3, is DVKVTQSSRYLVKRTGEKVFLECVQDMDHENMFWYRQDPGLGLRLIYFSYDVKMKEKGDIPEGYSVSREKKERFSLILESASTNQTSMYLCASSPLTQGYQETQYFGPGTRLLVL.

The rearrangement links TRBV30 to TRBJ1-1; D call uncertain. The CDR3 is 13 amino acids. V was trimmed by 4 bases and J by 3 bases, leaving 12 bases between them. In germline, CDR1 is GTSNPN, CDR2 SVGIG (reference sequence). CDR3 DNA sequence: TGTGCCTGGAACTCGGGCGGGGACACTGAAGCTTTCTTT. Encoded protein: CAWNSGGDTEAFF.

The V call is TRBV13, the J call TRBJ2-5; D is unclear. Germline assignment: CDR1 PRHDT and CDR2 FYEKMQ (reference sequence). The CDR3 spans 15 residues. V shed 1 base and J shed 2 bases, with 11 bases lying between them. The CDR3 spells CASSLVMAVQETQYF. CDR3 nucleotide sequence: TGTGCCAGCAGCTTAGTAATGGCAGTTCAAGAGACCCAGTACTTC.